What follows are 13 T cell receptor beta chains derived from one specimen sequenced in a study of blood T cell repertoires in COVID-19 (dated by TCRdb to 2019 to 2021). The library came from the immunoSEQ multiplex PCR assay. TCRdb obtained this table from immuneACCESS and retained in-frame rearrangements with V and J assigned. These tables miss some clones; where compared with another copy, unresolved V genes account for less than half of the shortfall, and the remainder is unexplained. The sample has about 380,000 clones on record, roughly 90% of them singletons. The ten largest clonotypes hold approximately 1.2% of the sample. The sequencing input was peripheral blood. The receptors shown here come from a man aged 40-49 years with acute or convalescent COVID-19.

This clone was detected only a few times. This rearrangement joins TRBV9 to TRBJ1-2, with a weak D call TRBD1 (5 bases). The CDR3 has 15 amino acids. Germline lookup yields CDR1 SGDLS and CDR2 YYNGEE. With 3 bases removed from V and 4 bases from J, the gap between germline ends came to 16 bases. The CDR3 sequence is CASSGWAQGGYGYTF. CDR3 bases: TGTGCCAGCAGCGGCTGGGCCCAGGGTGGCTATGGCTACACCTTC.

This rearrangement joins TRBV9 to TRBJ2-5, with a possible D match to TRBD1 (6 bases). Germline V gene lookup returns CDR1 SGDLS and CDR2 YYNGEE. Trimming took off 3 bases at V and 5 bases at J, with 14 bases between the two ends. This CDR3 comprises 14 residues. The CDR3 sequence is CASSASQGFETQYF. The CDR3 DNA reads TGTGCCAGCAGCGCTAGCCAGGGGTTTGAGACCCAGTACTTC.

The CDR3 DNA follows: TGTGCCAGCAGCTTGGTAGGGATAGGAGGTCAGCCCCAGCATTTT. Residues: CASSLVGIGGQPQHF. V usage is TRBV7-2 and J usage is TRBJ1-5; D ambiguous. The V end was cut by 3 bases, the J end by 6 bases, with 15 bases between. Germline loops: CDR1 SGHTA, CDR2 FQGNSA. This CDR3 is 15 amino acids long.

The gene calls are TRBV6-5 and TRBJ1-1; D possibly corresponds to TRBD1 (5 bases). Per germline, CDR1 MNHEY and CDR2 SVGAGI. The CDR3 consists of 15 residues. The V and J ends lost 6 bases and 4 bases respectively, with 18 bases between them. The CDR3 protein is CASSPSYGGLTEAFF. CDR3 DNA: TGTGCCAGCAGCCCAAGTTATGGGGGACTCACTGAAGCTTTCTTT.

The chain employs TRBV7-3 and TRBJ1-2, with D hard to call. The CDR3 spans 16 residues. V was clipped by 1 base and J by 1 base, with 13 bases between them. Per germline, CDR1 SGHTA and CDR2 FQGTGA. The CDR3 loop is CASSLSGGKVNYGYTF. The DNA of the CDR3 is TGTGCCAGCAGCTTAAGTGGCGGGAAAGTTAACTATGGCTACACCTTC.

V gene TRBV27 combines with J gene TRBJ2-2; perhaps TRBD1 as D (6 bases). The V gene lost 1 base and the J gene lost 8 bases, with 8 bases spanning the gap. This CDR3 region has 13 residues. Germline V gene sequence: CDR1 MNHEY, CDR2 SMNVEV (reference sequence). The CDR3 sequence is CASSLFRGGELFF. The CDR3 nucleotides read TGTGCCAGCAGTTTATTTAGGGGGGGGGAGCTGTTTTTT.

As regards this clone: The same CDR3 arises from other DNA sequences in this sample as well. The CDR3 DNA is TGTGCCAGCAGCACACCTAGCTATGGCTACACCTTC. As protein: CASSTPSYGYTF. The rearrangement joins TRBV3-1 (or the pseudogene TRBV3-2) to TRBJ1-2; D gene ambiguous. The CDR3 spans 12 residues. The ends were cut back, 5 bases at V and 4 bases at J, with 8 bases in the middle. In germline, CDR1 is LGHDT, CDR2 YNNKEL (reference sequence).

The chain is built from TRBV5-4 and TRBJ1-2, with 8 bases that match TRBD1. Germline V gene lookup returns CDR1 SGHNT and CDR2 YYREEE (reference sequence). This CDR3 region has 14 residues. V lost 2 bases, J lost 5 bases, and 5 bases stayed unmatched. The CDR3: CASSFGTGKYGYTF. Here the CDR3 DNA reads TGTGCCAGCAGCTTTGGGACAGGAAAGTATGGCTACACCTTC.

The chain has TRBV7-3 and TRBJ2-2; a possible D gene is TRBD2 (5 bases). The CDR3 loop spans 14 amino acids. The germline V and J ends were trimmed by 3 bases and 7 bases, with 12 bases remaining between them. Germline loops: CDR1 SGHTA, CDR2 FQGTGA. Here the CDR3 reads CASSLRVVSGELFF. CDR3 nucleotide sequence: TGTGCCAGCAGCTTGAGGGTCGTGAGCGGGGAGCTGTTTTTT.

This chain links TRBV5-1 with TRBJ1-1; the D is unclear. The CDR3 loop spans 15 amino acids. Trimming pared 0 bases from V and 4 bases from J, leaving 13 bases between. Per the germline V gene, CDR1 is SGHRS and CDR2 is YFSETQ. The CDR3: CASSLDGRLGTEAFF. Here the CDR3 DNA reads TGCGCCAGCAGCTTGGATGGCAGGCTGGGCACTGAAGCTTTCTTT.

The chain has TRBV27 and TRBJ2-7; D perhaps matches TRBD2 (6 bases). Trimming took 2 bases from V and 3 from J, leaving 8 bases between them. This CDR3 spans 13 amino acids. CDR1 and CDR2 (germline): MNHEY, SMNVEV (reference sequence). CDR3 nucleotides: TGTGCCAGCAGTTTACAGGAGGGCTACGAGCAGTACTTC. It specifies CASSLQEGYEQYF.

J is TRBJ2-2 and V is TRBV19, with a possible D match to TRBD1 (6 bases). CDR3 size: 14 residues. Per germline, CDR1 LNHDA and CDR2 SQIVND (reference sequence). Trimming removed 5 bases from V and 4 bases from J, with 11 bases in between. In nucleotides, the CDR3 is TGTGCCAGTAGTTGGGGGCAAAGCACCGGGGAGCTGTTTTTT. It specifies CASSWGQSTGELFF.

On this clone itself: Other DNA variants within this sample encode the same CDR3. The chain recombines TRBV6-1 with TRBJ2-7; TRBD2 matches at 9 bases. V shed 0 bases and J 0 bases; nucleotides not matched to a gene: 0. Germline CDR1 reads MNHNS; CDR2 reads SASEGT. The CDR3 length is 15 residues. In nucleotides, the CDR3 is TGTGCCAGCAGTGAAGCTAGCGGGGGCTCCTACGAGCAGTACTTC. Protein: CASSEASGGSYEQYF.